This record covers a single TCR beta chain. This sample was taken from a study of radiotherapy plus CTLA-4 blockade in lung cancer. The table came from immunoSEQ multiplex PCR; TCRdb's copy has only in-frame clones and leaves some out. Among some 30,000 clones, around 75% were seen once, and the ten largest hold roughly an eighth. Germline V gene sequence: CDR1 SGHRS, CDR2 YFSETQ. Trimming removed 2 bases from V and 5 bases from J; junction bases left unmatched: 6. The CDR3 runs 15 residues. The genes are TRBV5-1 and TRBJ2-1; 8 bases are a match to TRBD2. The sequences come from peripheral blood, collected from a patient treated with radiotherapy plus ipilimumab. This TCR derives from a human donor with non-small cell lung cancer that progressed on radiotherapy plus ipilimumab. CDR3 protein: CASSFMAGGNNEQFF. CDR3 nucleotide sequence: TGCGCCAGCAGCTTTATGGCGGGAGGCAACAATGAGCAGTTCTTC. The full variable domain, with the rest looked up from reference TRBV5-1 and TRBJ2-1, is KAGVTQTPRYLIKTRGQQVTLSCSPISGHRSVSWYQQTPGQGLQFLFEYFSETQRNKGNFPGRFSGRQFSNSRSEMNVSTLELGDSALYLCASSFMAGGNNEQFFGPGTRLTVL.